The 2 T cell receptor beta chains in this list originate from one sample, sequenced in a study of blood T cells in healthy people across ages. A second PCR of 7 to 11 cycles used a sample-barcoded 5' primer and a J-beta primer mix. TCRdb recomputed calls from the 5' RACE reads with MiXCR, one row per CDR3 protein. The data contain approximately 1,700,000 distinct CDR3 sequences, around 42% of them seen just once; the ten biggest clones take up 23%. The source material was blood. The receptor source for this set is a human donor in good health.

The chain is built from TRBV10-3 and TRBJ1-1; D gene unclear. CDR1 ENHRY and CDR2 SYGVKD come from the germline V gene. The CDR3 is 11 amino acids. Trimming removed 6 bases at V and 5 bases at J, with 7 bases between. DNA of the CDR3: TGTGCCATCAGGTACAATACTGAAGCTTTCTTT. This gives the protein CAIRYNTEAFF.

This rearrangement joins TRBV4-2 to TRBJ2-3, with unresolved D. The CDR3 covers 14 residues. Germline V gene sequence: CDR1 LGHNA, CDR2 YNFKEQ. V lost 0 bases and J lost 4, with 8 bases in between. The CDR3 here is CASSQEAASDTQYF. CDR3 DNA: TGTGCCAGCAGCCAAGAGGCAGCATCAGATACGCAGTATTTT.